Following are 5 T cell receptor beta chains from one sample sequenced in a study of spatial heterogeneity in lung cancer. General study points: Counts that tracked tumor mutation counts were those of expanded intratumoral alpha and beta TCRs.

Time point given: sample taken at primary tumor resection. TCRdb redid the calling of the 5' RACE reads with MiXCR, one entry per CDR3 protein. The sample has over 8,500 distinct CDR3 sequences, over 11% seen once. No antigen has been identified for these receptors. Specimen: lung tumor tissue, collected at surgery. All receptors derive from a male donor with early-stage non-small cell lung cancer.

On this clonotype: A read error may explain this, as a much larger clone is one base away. The gene calls are TRBV18 and TRBJ2-1; D remains unclear. Trimming took off 1 base at V and 7 bases at J, with 11 bases between the two ends. The CDR3 totals 14 residues. CDR1 and CDR2 from the germline V gene are KGHSH and LQKENI. The CDR3 sequence is CASSPRYYWNEQFF. The CDR3, as DNA: TGTGCCAGCTCACCACGGTACTACTGGAATGAGCAGTTCTTC. Together with reference TRBV18 and TRBJ2-1, the CDR3 gives the full variable domain: NAGVMQNPRHLVRRRGQEARLRCSPMKGHSHVYWYRQLPEEGLKFMVYLQKENIIDESGMPKERFSAEFPKEGPSILRIQQVVRGDSAAYFCASSPRYYWNEQFFGPGTRLTVL.

This clonotype was counted at least ten times. The V gene is TRBV20-1, the J gene TRBJ2-2; 8 nucleotides line up with TRBD2. The CDR3 extends over 14 amino acids. In germline, CDR1 is DFQATT, CDR2 SNEGSKA (reference sequence). J was trimmed by 6 bases and V by 6 bases; bases with no gene match: 9. CDR3 sequence reads: CSAAPGLGSGELFF. CDR3 coding DNA: TGCAGTGCCGCGCCGGGACTAGGGTCCGGGGAGCTGTTTTTT.

This clonotype qualifies as medium-sized (0.01 to 0.1%). The chain joins TRBV4-2 to TRBJ1-3, with no clear D. V was cut by 0 bases and J by 0 bases, with 6 bases left in between. The CDR3 contains 15 residues. In germline, CDR1 is LGHNA, CDR2 YNFKEQ. The CDR3 loop reads CASSQDGVSGNTIYF. DNA of the CDR3: TGTGCCAGCAGCCAAGACGGTGTCTCTGGAAACACCATATATTTT.

This clonotype has more than one count but fewer than ten. The chain employs TRBV20-1 and TRBJ2-1; 7 bases align to TRBD1. After removal of 0 bases from V and 7 bases from J, the junction contained 6 bases not matched to a gene. Germline V gives CDR1 DFQATT, CDR2 SNEGSKA (reference sequence). This CDR3 comprises 14 residues. CDR3 in amino acids: CSARDGAGGNEQFF. In nucleotides, the CDR3 is TGCAGTGCTAGAGATGGAGCAGGGGGAAATGAGCAGTTCTTC.

The chain joins TRBV5-1 to TRBJ1-1; a possible D gene is TRBD1 (5 bases). Germline loops: CDR1 SGHRS, CDR2 YFSETQ. V dropped 0 bases and J dropped 10 bases, with 10 bases sitting between them. There are 12 residues in the CDR3. The CDR3 DNA follows: TGCGCCAGCAGCTTGGACAGGAGGCGAGCTTTCTTT. This gives the protein CASSLDRRRAFF.